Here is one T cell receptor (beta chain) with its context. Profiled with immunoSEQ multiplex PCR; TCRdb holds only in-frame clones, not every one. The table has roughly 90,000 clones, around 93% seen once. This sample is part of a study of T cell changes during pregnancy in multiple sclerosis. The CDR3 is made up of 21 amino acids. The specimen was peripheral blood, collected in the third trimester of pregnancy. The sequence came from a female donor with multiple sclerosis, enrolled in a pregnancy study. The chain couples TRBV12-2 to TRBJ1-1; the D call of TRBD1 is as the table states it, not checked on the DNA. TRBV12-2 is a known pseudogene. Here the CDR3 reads CASRLEAIYRDREPRCTEAFF. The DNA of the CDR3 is TGTGCAAGTCGCTTAGAAGCCATTTACCGGGACAGGGAACCCCGATGCACTGAAGCTTTCTTT.